This TCR beta chain comes out of a study of T-cell reconstitution after alpha-beta-depleted transplantation in children (dated by TCRdb to between 2015 and 2016). Regarding the study in general: Using TCR repertoire profiling, the study followed T-cell immune reconstitution in a quantitative way in children after TCRalphabeta/CD19-depleted allogeneic hematopoietic cell transplantation. The full study reports these points: The high TCRbeta diversity at day 60 in some patients was ascribed to recipient T cells and intrathymic progenitors that had survived conditioning. Hyperexpanded clone frequencies declined over subsequent months; after one year, T-cell counts and TCRbeta diversity were mostly attributed to newly produced T cells. The apparently early recovery of alphabetaT-cell counts about two months after transplant reportedly depended on only several hundred rapidly expanded clones that came from non-depleted graft cells.

Ends trimmed: V by 7 bases, J by 2 bases; bases unmatched to a gene: 15. CDR1 and CDR2 (SQVTM, ANQGSEA) derive from the germline V gene. From the cysteine up to the phenylalanine, the CDR3 has a length of 16 residues. This entry keeps only the CDR3 DNA: 48 bases, framed from base 1. Reading the label with the study, this specimen's treatment or condition is: allogeneic hematopoietic cell transplantation with graft depleted of TCRalphabeta T cells and CD19 B cells. The transplant recipients were children given TCRalphabeta/CD19-depleted allogeneic hematopoietic cell grafts. This clonotype appeared many times. Its antigen target is currently unknown. No much larger clonotype is one base removed from it; base qualities were not supplied. The library was made by PCR. TCRdb lists the instrument as Illumina HiSeq 2500. Molecular barcoding was employed in the preparation of TCR libraries, with unique molecular identifiers being used to normalize TCRbeta repertoire quantification. TCRdb's own reprocessing of the public reads used fastp at Q25 and MiXCR and kept productive beta chains. Rows are combined by CDR3 protein, so each entry shows the most common genes and DNA. The sample table lists approximately 30,000 distinct CDR3 sequences, roughly 6.3% of them with a count of one. Of the sample, around 6.6% falls within the top ten clones.

The sequencing here drew on PBMCs, mostly from graft donor cells, taken 180 days after TCRalphabeta/CD19-depleted stem cell transplant. The chain is made from TRBV29-1 and TRBJ2-3, with 7 bases matching TRBD1. This receptor was obtained from a male patient younger than 18 who had a stem cell transplant for acute myeloid leukemia, so the T cells may come from the graft donor. The base sequence is TGCAGCGCAAATCGCCGGCAGGGGGTCTTCACAGATACGCAGTATTTT. Translated, it reads CSANRRQGVFTDTQYF.